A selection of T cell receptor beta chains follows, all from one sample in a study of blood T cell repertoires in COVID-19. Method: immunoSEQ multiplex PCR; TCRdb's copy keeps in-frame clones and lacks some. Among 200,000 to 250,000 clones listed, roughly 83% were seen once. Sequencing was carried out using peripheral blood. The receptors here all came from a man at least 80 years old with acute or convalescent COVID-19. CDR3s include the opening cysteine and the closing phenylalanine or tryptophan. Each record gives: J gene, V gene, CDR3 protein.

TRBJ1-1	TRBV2	CASSEGGVGRDTEAFF
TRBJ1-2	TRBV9	CASSRGQGPSNYGYTF
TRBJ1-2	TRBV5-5	CASSARTGGSNYGYTF
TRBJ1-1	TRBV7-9	CASSPQGMVNTEAFF
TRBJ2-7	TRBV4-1	CASSQDLGGYEQYF
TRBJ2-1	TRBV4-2	CASSQNSGRAYNEQFF
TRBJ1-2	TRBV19	CASSPDRGYYGYTF
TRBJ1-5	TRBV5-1	CASSLGAGGNNQPQHF
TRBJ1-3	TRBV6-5	CASSYRPYSGNTIYF
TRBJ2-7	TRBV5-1	CASSLQTGGSYEQYF
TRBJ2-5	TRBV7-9	CASSLLAGGLTKETQYF
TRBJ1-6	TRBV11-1	CASSLAGLGNSPLHF
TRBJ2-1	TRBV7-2	CASSSAGSYNEQFF
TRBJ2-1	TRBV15	CATSRGGSSYNEQFF
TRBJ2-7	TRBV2	CASSQGPEQYF
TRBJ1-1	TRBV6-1	CASSEVVQGAEAFF
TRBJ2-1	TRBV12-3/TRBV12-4	CASSLGHNEQFF
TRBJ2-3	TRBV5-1	CASSPSGPSTDTQYF
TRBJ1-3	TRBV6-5	CASSSAGNTIYF
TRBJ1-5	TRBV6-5	CASRADRAQPQHF
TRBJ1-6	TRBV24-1	CATSDLRRDRSNSPLLF
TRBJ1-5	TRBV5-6	CASSLGPGGNQPQHF
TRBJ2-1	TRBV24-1	CATSDPGPLQVHSYNEQFF
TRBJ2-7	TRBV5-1	CASSFLADSYEQYF
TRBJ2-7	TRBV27	CASSFTPPNRGNDYEQYF
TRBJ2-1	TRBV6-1	CASSERGHEQFF
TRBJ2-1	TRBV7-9	CASSLPTGTNNEQFF
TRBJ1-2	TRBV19	CASSIVTGSRGGYTF
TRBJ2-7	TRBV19	CASSIVLDGTHEQYF
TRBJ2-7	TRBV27	CASSSRGDSTYEQYF
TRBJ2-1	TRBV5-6	CASSRERNAGGPHEQFF
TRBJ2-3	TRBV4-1	CASSQDPDRGDTQYF
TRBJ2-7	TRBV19	CASSIAVHNSYEQYF
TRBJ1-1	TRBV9	CASSVGGGSNTEAFF
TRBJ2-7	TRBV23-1	CADKRVLGQNSYEQYF
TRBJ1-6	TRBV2	CASSPFRDSGNSPLHF
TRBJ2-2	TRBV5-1	CASSLVAGATGELFF
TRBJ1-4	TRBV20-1	CSASGGGPITTNEKLFF
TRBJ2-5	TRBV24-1	CATSDIRDSQETQYF
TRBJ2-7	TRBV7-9	CASSIGLAGAGEQYF
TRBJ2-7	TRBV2	CASSSPGLASSYEQYF